Each of the 12 T cell receptor beta chains below was sequenced from the same sample in a study of cytomegalovirus exposure and HLA in healthy donors. PCR involved 60 Vbeta and 13 Jbeta primers. The protocol was immunoSEQ multiplex PCR, while the TCRdb copy is restricted to in-frame clones and leaves out a portion. The sample lists around 150,000 clones, nearly 80% occurring once. Sequences were obtained from PBMCs. These TCRs come from a man between 25 and 39 years old in good health and CMV-seronegative.

In this sample, this clone turned up once. The V and J genes are TRBV5-1 and TRBJ1-3; 9 bases match TRBD1. The trim removed 2 bases at V and 4 bases at J, leaving 4 bases unmatched. CDR1 and CDR2 from the germline V gene are SGHRS and YFSETQ. The CDR3 extends over 15 amino acids. Here the CDR3 DNA reads TGCGCCAGCAGCTTAGGAGGGACAGGGGGAAACACCATATATTTT. Residues: CASSLGGTGGNTIYF.

V is TRBV9 and J is TRBJ1-2, with a possible D match to TRBD1 (6 bases). Per germline, CDR1 SGDLS and CDR2 YYNGEE. V dropped 4 bases and J dropped 4 bases, with 23 bases sitting between them. The CDR3 has 17 residues. The CDR3 region is CASSLTGGALPSYGYTF. The CDR3 bases are TGTGCCAGCAGCCTAACGGGGGGGGCGCTGCCCAGCTATGGCTACACCTTC. The complete variable domain, with remaining parts taken from reference TRBV9 and TRBJ1-2, reads DSGVTQTPKHLITATGQRVTLRCSPRSGDLSVYWYQQSLDQGLQFLIQYYNGEERAKGNILERFSAQQFPDLHSELNLSSLELGDSALYFCASSLTGGALPSYGYTFGSGTRLTVV.

This rearrangement joins TRBV6-1 to TRBJ1-5, with 7 bases aligning to TRBD1. Germline V gene sequence: CDR1 MNHNS, CDR2 SASEGT. This CDR3 is built from 15 residues. The V gene end was trimmed by 4 bases and the J gene end by 0 bases; junction bases not matched to a gene: 3. The CDR3 DNA sequence: TGTGCCAGCAGTGCACAGGGGCATAGCAATCAGCCCCAGCATTTT. Protein product: CASSAQGHSNQPQHF.

This clone has a single count. This chain connects TRBV28 to TRBJ2-7; the match to TRBD2 covers 10 bases. The J segment lost 3 bases and the V segment lost 6 bases, leaving 11 bases of the junction unmatched. The CDR3 runs 16 residues. Germline CDR1 reads MDHEN; CDR2 reads SYDVKM. The CDR3: CASSTQGLASFYEQYF. CDR3 nucleotide sequence: TGTGCCAGCAGCACCCAGGGACTAGCGTCTTTCTACGAGCAGTACTTC.

There are a few counts of this clone. The J gene is TRBJ2-7, the V gene TRBV7-2; weak D call: TRBD2 (6 bases). CDR3 size: 15 residues. V was trimmed by 1 base and J by 3 bases, leaving 13 bases between them. Germline loops: CDR1 SGHTA, CDR2 FQGNSA. DNA for the CDR3: TGTGCCAGCAGCTTAGTCAGGGACTCTATCTACGAGCAGTACTTC. As protein: CASSLVRDSIYEQYF.

This chain links TRBV5-1 with TRBJ2-2; D not resolved. This CDR3 has 15 amino acids. With 3 bases removed from V and 3 bases from J, the gap between germline ends came to 12 bases. Germline V gene lookup returns CDR1 SGHRS and CDR2 YFSETQ. For the CDR3, the DNA is TGCGCCAGCAGCTCCCTTTCCAGTTACACCGGGGAGCTGTTTTTT. It encodes CASSSLSSYTGELFF.

For the CDR3, the DNA is TGTGCCAGCAGCTTCCTTAGCGGGAGGGGAGAGACCCAGTACTTC. It codes for CASSFLSGRGETQYF. V usage is TRBV7-9 and J usage is TRBJ2-5; 11 bases map to TRBD2. Per the germline V gene, CDR1 is SEHNR and CDR2 is FQNEAQ (reference sequence). Trimming removed 3 bases from V and 4 bases from J; junction bases left unmatched: 4. This CDR3 has 15 amino acids. The variable domain in full, with the rest retrieved from reference TRBV7-9 and TRBJ2-5, is DTGVSQNPRHKITKRGQNVTFRCDPISEHNRLYWYRQTLGQGPEFLTYFQNEAQLEKSRLLSDRFSAERPKGSFSTLEIQRTEQGDSAMYLCASSFLSGRGETQYFGPGTRLLVL.

The chain uses TRBV28 and TRBJ1-2; D uncertain. CDR3 length: 14 amino acids. Germline V gives CDR1 MDHEN, CDR2 SYDVKM. Deletions cut 6 bases from V and 1 base from J, with 12 bases between. Here the CDR3 DNA reads TGTGCCAGCAGCTTCCTAGTGCTTAACTATGGCTACACCTTC. This codes for CASSFLVLNYGYTF.

The chain has TRBV27 and TRBJ1-1, with TRBD1 matching 8 bases. Germline CDR1 is MNHEY and CDR2 is SMNVEV (reference sequence). The V segment lost 9 bases and the J segment 2 bases; nucleotides outside the gene matches: 14. This CDR3 is built from 16 residues. CDR3 sequence reads: CASSYGHRGVNTEAFF. CDR3 nucleotides: TGTGCCAGTTCTTATGGCCACAGGGGGGTAAACACTGAAGCTTTCTTT.

V gene TRBV19 combines with J gene TRBJ1-1; no definite D call. Germline V gives CDR1 LNHDA, CDR2 SQIVND (reference sequence). This CDR3 contains 15 residues. Trimming stripped 5 bases from V and 0 bases from J, with 13 bases between. The CDR3 sequence is CASSAEQQLNTEAFF. CDR3 DNA: TGTGCCAGTAGTGCGGAACAACAATTGAACACTGAAGCTTTCTTT.

The chain combines TRBV13 with TRBJ2-7, with 10 bases fitting TRBD2. The J segment lost 0 bases and the V segment lost 0 bases, leaving 20 bases of the junction unmatched. Germline CDR1 PRHDT, CDR2 FYEKMQ (reference sequence). The CDR3 loop spans 22 amino acids. The CDR3, as DNA: TGTGCCAGCAGCTTAGGCGACAGGACGACTAGCGGGTTACCCTGGGGCTCCTACGAGCAGTACTTC. Its protein product is CASSLGDRTTSGLPWGSYEQYF.

The chain carries TRBV29-1 and TRBJ2-7, with TRBD2 identical over 8 bases. Trimming at V came to 6 bases and at J to 5 bases, leaving 9 bases not matched to a gene. Germline assignment: CDR1 SQVTM and CDR2 ANQGSEA. This CDR3 has 13 residues. Here the CDR3 reads CSVVAGIYDEQYF. Written as DNA, the CDR3 is TGCAGCGTCGTAGCGGGAATATACGACGAGCAGTACTTC.